A selection of T cell receptor beta chains follows, all from one sample in a study of blood T cell repertoires in COVID-19. Assay: immunoSEQ multiplex PCR; the TCRdb copy retains only in-frame clones and omits some. The table has more than 100,000 clones, about four fifths seen once; the top ten hold approximately 4.5%. Sequenced input: peripheral blood. The source is a woman between 70 and 85 years old with acute or convalescent COVID-19. CDR3s leave out the opening cysteine and the closing phenylalanine or tryptophan.

V gene,J gene,CDR3 protein
TRBV21-1,TRBJ1-3,ASKNGQGDHTIY
TRBV4-2,TRBJ2-2,ASSYGTSGVWNTGELF
TRBV5-1,TRBJ1-4,ASRADGEKLF
TRBV4-3,TRBJ1-2,ASSRRTGTVSYGYT
TRBV19,TRBJ1-1,ASRTGDRPLDTEAF
TRBV20-1,TRBJ2-2,SASDRGGGPGELF
TRBV5-1,TRBJ2-3,ASSLAERGPKSTDTQY
TRBV19,TRBJ1-4,ATRSRGGLGEKLF
TRBV10-3,TRBJ2-7,ATQGARSYEQY
TRBV4-3,TRBJ1-4,ASSQSGPGVPEKLF
TRBV7-9,TRBJ1-6,ASSTHRTGVGSSPLH
TRBV3-1/TRBV3-2,TRBJ1-1,ASSQDSGQGSF
TRBV5-6,TRBJ2-7,ASSYRATYEQY
TRBV11-3,TRBJ2-4,ASSLVPDIQY
TRBV10-3,TRBJ1-1,AISYRTGSGEAF
TRBV7-2,TRBJ1-5,ASSLAAQPQH
TRBV2,TRBJ1-3,ASRSYRGAGNTIY
TRBV19,TRBJ2-5,ASSSYGGAQETQY
TRBV5-4,TRBJ2-3,ASSRTGDPTDTQY
TRBV7-9,TRBJ2-5,ASSLATTGPFQETQY
TRBV16,TRBJ2-5,ASSQTGGGQETQY
TRBV7-2,TRBJ2-7,ASSLSRGPYEQY
TRBV7-8,TRBJ2-5,ASSLRLAPLGGTQY
TRBV11-3,TRBJ2-1,ASSPGQVSYNEQF
TRBV5-4,TRBJ1-1,ASSLGLRRAHMNTEAF
TRBV7-8,TRBJ2-2,ASSLYPPLAGGLTGELF
TRBV6-5,TRBJ1-2,ASRDRGRMGYGYT
TRBV7-9,TRBJ2-5,ASQQGPQETQY
TRBV19,TRBJ1-2,ASSRGTEDYGYT
TRBV19,TRBJ2-4,ASSPFLAGGQLNIQY
TRBV7-2,TRBJ1-3,ASRPPGNTIY
TRBV5-6,TRBJ2-2,ASSLYGGGASGELF
TRBV6-1,TRBJ1-2,ASSERGGFGYT
TRBV5-1,TRBJ1-3,ASMMGDRGGNTIY
TRBV19,TRBJ2-2,ASSISDRVNTGELF
TRBV7-3,TRBJ2-2,ASSLSGSGELF
TRBV2,TRBJ2-3,ASNRERWNTQY
TRBV4-1,TRBJ2-3,ASSQTGGFSTDTQY
TRBV6-2/TRBV6-3,TRBJ1-2,ASSSTRGVYGYT
TRBV5-1,TRBJ1-4,ASSLLLGNEKLF
TRBV21-1,TRBJ1-3,ASSKGTASSGNTIY
TRBV4-2,TRBJ2-3,ASSPRILAGFTDTQY
TRBV2,TRBJ1-1,ASRTHRGMNTEAF
TRBV11-3,TRBJ1-2,ASSPTSGNGYT
TRBV6-1,TRBJ2-3,ASSEGQTGLITDTQY
TRBV30,TRBJ1-2,AWSRLSNYGYT
TRBV29-1,TRBJ1-5,SVVVRAGQPQH
TRBV5-1,TRBJ2-1,ASSLAGGGGYGNEQF
TRBV5-4,TRBJ2-2,ASSLRLAGAGELF
TRBV7-3,TRBJ2-2,ASSLISNTGELF
TRBV15,TRBJ1-5,ATSRDGTGSNQPQH
TRBV30,TRBJ1-1,AWSAWSGLVNTEAF